Listed below are T cell receptor beta chains from one sample, sequenced in a study of response to subunit inactivated influenza vaccine. TCRdb independently ran MiXCR on the RT-PCR reads; one entry per CDR3 protein. The data hold about 540,000 distinct CDR3 sequences, with approximately 20% observed a single time. These sequences were also reported in another study, on T cells expressing NK-cell markers.

The input for sequencing was CD4+ T cells sorted from PBMCs, taken less than 13 days after vaccination. The receptor set was obtained from a man aged 50-59 years who received an inactivated influenza vaccine. The CDR3 runs from the conserved cysteine through the conserved F or W.

TRBJ1-1	TRBV5-8	CASSRRLAGTTEAFF
TRBJ2-1	TRBV12-3/TRBV12-4	CASRYSSIFSYNEQFF
TRBJ2-7	TRBV5-1	CASSWGTGNEQYF
TRBJ2-3	TRBV28	CASSSPTGTDTQYF
TRBJ2-1	TRBV2	CATALRQGTYNEQFF
TRBJ1-5	TRBV12-3/TRBV12-4	CASSLRTGVRPQHF
TRBJ2-7	TRBV5-1	CASSLAIASYEQYF
TRBJ1-4	TRBV5-1	CASSLDGGKEKLFF
TRBJ1-5	TRBV29-1	CSVGGYNQPQHF
TRBJ2-1	TRBV6-1	CASSSSGTIPRNEQFF
TRBJ1-1	TRBV5-5	CASSFSDLTAEAFF
TRBJ2-4	TRBV18	CASSPPGLHLAGNIQYF
TRBJ2-3	TRBV29-1	CSVEPRRDTQYF
TRBJ1-2	TRBV7-8	CASSLVEGGPYGYTF
TRBJ2-1	TRBV20-1	CSAEGESSYNEQFF
TRBJ2-1	TRBV11-2	CASSQTSGGASALNEQFF
TRBJ2-2	TRBV20-1	CSARTSGRVSGELFF
TRBJ1-1	TRBV20-1	CSAGFRGPTEAFF
TRBJ2-7	TRBV6-2/TRBV6-3	CASSPPGTGRSYEQYF
TRBJ1-1	TRBV9	CASSLGGRWNTEAFF
TRBJ1-5	TRBV6-6	CASSYSSGQPQHF
TRBJ2-7	TRBV7-9	CASSLDGGTYEQYF
TRBJ2-7	TRBV29-1	CSVRRRDRGTYEQYF
TRBJ1-2	TRBV29-1	CSAKGQGIGYTF
TRBJ2-7	TRBV10-3	CASSTSGSNYEQYF
TRBJ1-1	TRBV27	CASSLSGQGPNTEAFF
TRBJ2-1	TRBV6-5	CASSSRTGERYNEQFF
TRBJ2-2	TRBV3-1	CASSPHGANTGELFF
TRBJ2-3	TRBV11-2	CASSLVTPSGEGLWTDTQYF
TRBJ2-6	TRBV11-2	CASSLVRAGANVLTF
TRBJ2-7	TRBV9	CASSVGMGLVDEQYF
TRBJ2-7	TRBV2	CASSAGTSGRFEQYF
TRBJ1-2	TRBV12-3/TRBV12-4	CASRPGTNKGVYGYTF
TRBJ2-5	TRBV20-1	CSARTGTSGGSIQYF
TRBJ2-3	TRBV12-3/TRBV12-4	CASIVSSSSATQYF
TRBJ2-1	TRBV12-3/TRBV12-4	CASSFQGTSGGSEQFF
TRBJ1-2	TRBV10-3	CAISQPQGSYTF
TRBJ2-1	TRBV29-1	CSVQPGTGNNEQFF
TRBJ1-2	TRBV7-9	CASSLVPDRGKGYTF
TRBJ1-4	TRBV29-1	CSGGPDRGEKLFF
TRBJ2-5	TRBV5-1	CASSSGTGVETQYF
TRBJ2-3	TRBV18	CASSPIASADTQYF
TRBJ2-5	TRBV20-1	CSTRVAGLYGTQYF
TRBJ2-3	TRBV12-3/TRBV12-4	CASSLASRGGTDTQYF
TRBJ1-1	TRBV5-1	CASSRDRRMGSEAFF
TRBJ2-5	TRBV20-1	CSARDLTGLFKSETQYF
TRBJ2-5	TRBV6-2/TRBV6-3	CASTHLTLGSSTQYF
TRBJ2-7	TRBV15	CATSRTPGLPYEQYF
TRBJ2-2	TRBV5-1	CASSEGPPRVAGELFF
TRBJ2-7	TRBV7-9	CASSGVGTLSSYEQYF
TRBJ2-4	TRBV6-1	CASTPRTEAKNIQYF
TRBJ2-1	TRBV9	CASSVAGGSYNEQFF
TRBJ2-1	TRBV7-2	CASSETRLGTGVHEQFF
TRBJ1-1	TRBV6-1	CASSRTGSVGTEAFF
TRBJ1-4	TRBV12-3/TRBV12-4	CASGDGRKLFF